Each of the 31 T cell receptor beta chains below was sequenced from the same sample in a study of OX40 agonist ivuxolimab in advanced cancers. Assay: immunoSEQ multiplex PCR; the TCRdb copy retains only in-frame clones and omits some. This table has roughly 62,000 clones, roughly 84% appearing once. The starting material was CD4+ or CD8+ T cells sorted from blood, obtained in a trial of the OX40 agonist ivuxolimab. Receptors originate from an adult with an advanced solid tumor such as melanoma, head and neck, liver or kidney cancer.

The chain is built from TRBV12-2 and TRBJ1-1. TRBV12-2 is a pseudogene. The CDR3 covers 13 residues. CDR3 amino acids: CASRLRSHTEAFF. Written as DNA, the CDR3 is TGTGCAAGTCGCTTAAGGTCCCACACTGAAGCTTTCTTT.

The V call is TRBV4-1, the J call TRBJ2-5; tentatively, D is TRBD1 (5 bases). V was shortened by 4 bases and J by 4 bases, with 13 bases between the two germline ends. The CDR3 is 14 residues long. CDR1 and CDR2 from the germline V gene are MGHRA and YSYEKL. The CDR3 nucleotides read TGCGCCAGCAGCCCCCTTGGGCAGGGAGAGACCCAGTACTTC. The encoded protein is CASSPLGQGETQYF.

V is TRBV7-9 and J is TRBJ1-1; D gene ambiguous. V lost 2 bases and J lost 3, with 16 bases in between. This CDR3 comprises 16 residues. Germline CDR1 and CDR2: SEHNR and FQNEAQ (reference sequence). The CDR3 here is CASSLRGFGLDTEAFF. DNA for the CDR3: TGTGCCAGCAGCTTACGTGGGTTTGGGTTGGACACTGAAGCTTTCTTT. Looking up the rest from reference TRBV7-9 and TRBJ1-1 gives the full variable domain: DTGVSQNPRHKITKRGQNVTFRCDPISEHNRLYWYRQTLGQGPEFLTYFQNEAQLEKSRLLSDRFSAERPKGSFSTLEIQRTEQGDSAMYLCASSLRGFGLDTEAFFGQGTRLTVV.

This chain joins TRBV5-5 and TRBJ2-5, with 7 bases that match TRBD2. CDR1 and CDR2 (germline): SGHKS, YYEKEE (reference sequence). Germline trimming cut 4 bases from V and 5 bases from J; bases unmatched to any gene: 8. The CDR3 length is 14 residues. CDR3 amino acids: CASSAPGGMETQYF. CDR3 DNA: TGTGCCAGCAGCGCCCCGGGGGGAATGGAGACCCAGTACTTC.

This chain connects TRBV18 to TRBJ1-1; D gene uncertain. Trimming removed 2 bases from V and 2 bases from J, with 9 bases in between. The CDR3 totals 14 residues. Germline CDR1 and CDR2: KGHSH and LQKENI. The CDR3 bases are TGTGCCAGCTCACCAGGTTGGGGAAACACTGAAGCTTTCTTT. It specifies CASSPGWGNTEAFF.

This chain uses TRBV27 with TRBJ2-7; D assignment may be TRBD1 or TRBD2 (6 bases each). CDR3 length: 16 residues. The V end lost 2 bases, the J end lost 0 bases, and 14 bases lay between the germline ends. CDR1 is MNHEY, CDR2 SMNVEV, per germline (reference sequence). DNA for the CDR3: TGTGCCAGCAGTTTAGGGGGCGGGGCCTTCTCCTACGAGCAGTACTTC. This translates into CASSLGGGAFSYEQYF.

The chain combines TRBV6-5 with TRBJ1-6, with a possible D match to TRBD1 (6 bases). There are 13 residues in the CDR3. CDR1 and CDR2 from the germline V gene are MNHEY and SVGAGI. Between the trimmed V and J ends, which lost 5 bases and 5 bases, there was a span of 7 bases. The CDR3 spells CASSGQNNSPLHF. DNA of the CDR3: TGTGCCAGCAGTGGACAGAATAATTCACCCCTCCACTTT.

The chain links TRBV5-1 to TRBJ2-3; TRBD2 agrees at 7 bases. The CDR3 has 14 residues. The germline gives CDR1 SGHRS, CDR2 YFSETQ. With 0 bases clipped from V and 7 bases from J, the junction kept 5 bases outside the gene matches. CDR3 loop: CASSLEREYNTQYF. CDR3 DNA: TGCGCCAGCAGCTTGGAGCGGGAATATAATACGCAGTATTTT. Looking up the rest from reference TRBV5-1 and TRBJ2-3 gives the full variable domain: KAGVTQTPRYLIKTRGQQVTLSCSPISGHRSVSWYQQTPGQGLQFLFEYFSETQRNKGNFPGRFSGRQFSNSRSEMNVSTLELGDSALYLCASSLEREYNTQYFGPGTRLTVL.

The CDR3 sequence is CASSTTGGSGEKLFF. CDR3 nucleotides: TGTGCCAGCAGCACCACAGGGGGCTCGGGTGAAAAACTGTTTTTT. This chain uses TRBV25-1 with TRBJ1-4; TRBD1 agrees at 9 bases. Germline values: CDR1 MGHDK, CDR2 SYGVNS. This CDR3 region has 15 residues. V lost 6 bases, J lost 7 bases, and 9 bases stayed unmatched.

The V and J genes are TRBV28 and TRBJ1-4; the D gene is possibly TRBD1 (5 bases). V lost 2 bases, J lost 11 bases, and 18 bases lay in between. CDR3 length equals 15 residues. The germline gives CDR1 MDHEN, CDR2 SYDVKM. CDR3 nucleotides: TGTGCCAGCAGTTTACTCCCCGGGACCGCTGACAAACTGTTTTTT. Protein product: CASSLLPGTADKLFF.

This chain connects TRBV5-1 to TRBJ1-5; 7 bases align to TRBD1. The CDR3 contains 14 residues. V lost 4 bases to trimming and J lost 4 bases; unmatched junction nucleotides: 5. Germline V gene lookup returns CDR1 SGHRS and CDR2 YFSETQ. The chain's CDR3 is CASSPGTENQPQHF. CDR3 in DNA: TGCGCCAGCAGCCCCGGGACAGAGAATCAGCCCCAGCATTTT.

J is TRBJ1-6 and V is TRBV5-1; D unresolved. This CDR3 comprises 15 residues. Germline V gene lookup returns CDR1 SGHRS and CDR2 YFSETQ. V lost 0 bases, J lost 1 base, and 5 bases lay in between. The CDR3 nucleotides read TGCGCCAGCAGCTTGGCCGGGTCCTATAATTCACCCCTCCACTTT. Translating gives CASSLAGSYNSPLHF.

The chain uses TRBV18 and TRBJ2-7, with 8 nucleotides matching TRBD1. From germline, CDR1 is KGHSH and CDR2 LQKENI. This CDR3 comprises 15 residues. V shed 2 bases, J shed 1 base, and the junction held 4 bases outside the gene matches. The CDR3 region has the DNA TGTGCCAGCTCACCATTCCAGGGGGCGTCCTACGAGCAGTACTTC. Its protein is CASSPFQGASYEQYF.

This rearrangement joins TRBV7-8 to TRBJ2-7; no clear D. CDR1 is SGHVS, CDR2 FQNEAQ, per germline. The CDR3 totals 14 residues. Trimming took 5 bases from V and 2 from J, leaving 13 bases between them. CDR3 sequence (DNA): TGTGCCAGCAGCACTCGGACGCTTCCCTACGAGCAGTACTTC. Amino acid sequence: CASSTRTLPYEQYF.

The V gene is TRBV12-5, the J gene TRBJ2-2; TRBD1 matches at 9 bases. In germline, CDR1 is LGHNT, CDR2 FRNRAP. The CDR3 sequence is 15 residues long. J was trimmed by 1 base and V by 5 bases; bases with no gene match: 2. The CDR3 loop is CASGRGQGNTGELFF. The CDR3 DNA reads TGTGCTAGTGGTCGGGGACAGGGGAACACCGGGGAGCTGTTTTTT.

The genes are TRBV10-3 and TRBJ1-6; maybe TRBD1 (5 bases). The V gene's germline CDR1 is ENHRY and CDR2 SYGVKD. V lost 3 bases and J 9 bases, leaving 9 bases between the germline ends. The CDR3 has 13 amino acids. The CDR3 reads CAISENGGSPLHF. The CDR3, as DNA: TGTGCCATCAGTGAAAACGGGGGTTCACCCCTCCACTTT.

V usage is TRBV9 and J usage is TRBJ1-4; D gene ambiguous. V lost 3 bases and J lost 5, with 14 bases in between. This CDR3 has 15 amino acids. The germline gives CDR1 SGDLS, CDR2 YYNGEE. The DNA for the CDR3 is TGTGCCAGCAGCGGCTTCGATGATCTCAATGAAAAACTGTTTTTT. Translation: CASSGFDDLNEKLFF.

The chain is built from TRBV15 and TRBJ2-7, with a tentative D call TRBD2 (6 bases). Trimming took off 5 bases at V and 9 bases at J, with 11 bases between the two ends. The CDR3 spans 11 residues. In germline, CDR1 is LNHNV, CDR2 YYDKDF (reference sequence). The CDR3 protein is CATSVRGVQYF. The CDR3 nucleotides read TGTGCCACCAGCGTGCGCGGGGTGCAGTACTTC.

In this sample, this clone turned up once. V usage is TRBV4-2 and J usage is TRBJ2-5; D possibly corresponds to TRBD1 (6 bases). The CDR3 covers 14 residues. With 0 bases removed from V and 5 bases from J, the gap between germline ends came to 10 bases. The V gene's germline CDR1 is LGHNA and CDR2 YNFKEQ. CDR3 loop: CASSQDRQVETQYF. The CDR3 nucleotides read TGTGCCAGCAGCCAAGATCGACAGGTTGAGACCCAGTACTTC.

The chain has TRBV18 and TRBJ1-5; D call uncertain. The germline V and J ends were trimmed by 3 bases and 3 bases, with 9 bases remaining between them. The CDR3 has 14 residues. Germline V lookup: CDR1 KGHSH, CDR2 LQKENI. The CDR3 nucleotides are TGTGCCAGCTCACCTAACCAGCTCAATCAGCCCCAGCATTTT. It yields the protein CASSPNQLNQPQHF.

The chain links TRBV4-2 to TRBJ2-7, with D perhaps given as TRBD1 or TRBD2 (5 bases each). V lost 3 bases, J lost 5 bases, and 14 bases lay in between. Germline values: CDR1 LGHNA, CDR2 YNFKEQ. The CDR3 sequence is 14 residues long. CDR3 nucleotides: TGTGCCAGCAGCCAGGACGAGGGGACCCACGAGCAGTACTTC. Its translation: CASSQDEGTHEQYF.

V usage is TRBV12-5 and J usage is TRBJ2-6; D uncertain. The CDR3 runs to 14 residues. Germline CDR1 and CDR2: LGHNT and FRNRAP. V lost 2 bases, J lost 2 bases, and 4 bases lay in between. The CDR3 is CASGLTAGANVLTF. The CDR3 DNA sequence: TGTGCTAGTGGTTTGACAGCTGGGGCCAACGTCCTGACTTTC. Based on the CDR3 plus reference TRBV12-5 and TRBJ2-6, the full variable domain is DARVTQTPRHKVTEMGQEVTMRCQPILGHNTVFWYRQTMMQGLELLAYFRNRAPLDDSGMPKDRFSAEMPDATLATLKIQPSEPRDSAVYFCASGLTAGANVLTFGAGSRLTVL.

The V gene is TRBV15, the J gene TRBJ1-5; TRBD1 might be the D (5 bases). Trimming stripped 3 bases from V and 1 base from J, with 13 bases between. CDR3 length equals 16 residues. The germline gives CDR1 LNHNV, CDR2 YYDKDF (reference sequence). As DNA, the CDR3 is TGTGCCACCAGCAGTAGCGACCGGGACAGCAATCAGCCCCAGCATTTT. Its translation: CATSSSDRDSNQPQHF.

V gene TRBV21-1 combines with J gene TRBJ2-3; the table's D gene call, TRBD1, was not cross checked with the DNA. TRBV21-1 is classified as a pseudogene. This CDR3 comprises 17 residues. CDR3: CASSKTTGGGGTDTQYF. The CDR3 DNA is TGTGCCAGCAGCAAAACAACAGGGGGTGGGGGAACAGATACGCAGTATTTT.

This clone was recorded a few times. The rearrangement links TRBV15 to TRBJ1-1; a weak D match, TRBD1 (5 bases). The CDR3 is made up of 16 amino acids. Trimming cost V 0 bases and J 4 bases, with 15 bases left between them. CDR1 and CDR2 (germline): LNHNV, YYDKDF (reference sequence). The CDR3 coding sequence is TGTGCCACCAGCAGAGAAATAGGCAGGGAGGGCACTGAAGCTTTCTTT. Translating it yields CATSREIGREGTEAFF.

The CDR3 DNA sequence: TGTGCCAGCAGCTCGGGGCCGTCGTCCAGGGAGCTGTTTTTT. The encoded protein is CASSSGPSSRELFF. V usage is TRBV28 and J usage is TRBJ2-2; D is tentatively TRBD1 or TRBD2 (5 bases each). Germline V CDR1 and CDR2: MDHEN, SYDVKM. Trimming cost V 6 bases and J 9 bases, with 17 bases left between them. This CDR3 comprises 14 residues.

The chain has TRBV9 and TRBJ2-7, with 8 bases identical to TRBD2. The CDR3 sequence is 14 residues long. The germline V gene encodes CDR1 SGDLS and CDR2 YYNGEE. The ends lost 4 bases at V and 6 bases at J; junction bases unmatched: 9. CDR3 amino acids: CASSFEGTSGEQYF. CDR3 DNA: TGTGCCAGCAGCTTCGAGGGGACTAGTGGCGAGCAGTACTTC. The whole variable domain, remainder taken from reference TRBV9 and TRBJ2-7, is DSGVTQTPKHLITATGQRVTLRCSPRSGDLSVYWYQQSLDQGLQFLIQYYNGEERAKGNILERFSAQQFPDLHSELNLSSLELGDSALYFCASSFEGTSGEQYFGPGTRLTVT.

The CDR3 DNA is TGTGCCAGCAGATTGAAGACATTTGGGGAGCTGTTTTTT. Protein product: CASRLKTFGELFF. This chain joins TRBV5-6 and TRBJ2-2; no clear D. The CDR3 runs 13 residues. V was cut by 5 bases and J by 8 bases, with 13 bases left in between. Germline CDR1 and CDR2: SGHDT and YYEEEE. Filled out from reference TRBV5-6 and TRBJ2-2, the complete variable domain reads DAGVTQSPTHLIKTRGQQVTLRCSPKSGHDTVSWYQQALGQGPQFIFQYYEEEERQRGNFPDRFSGHQFPNYSSELNVNALLLGDSALYLCASRLKTFGELFFGEGSRLTVL.

This chain connects TRBV19 to TRBJ1-6, with D possibly TRBD1 on 5 matching bases. CDR3 length equals 17 residues. V lost 7 bases to trimming and J lost 2 bases, with 18 bases between them. CDR1 is LNHDA, CDR2 SQIVND, per germline (reference sequence). This CDR3 is CASTRWAEGPYNSPLHF. The CDR3 DNA reads as TGTGCCAGTACCCGTTGGGCAGAGGGGCCCTATAATTCACCCCTCCACTTT.

The chain links TRBV9 to TRBJ2-3; no clear D gene. Trimming removed 0 bases at V and 1 base at J, with 9 bases between. In germline, CDR1 is SGDLS, CDR2 YYNGEE. CDR3 length: 15 residues. CDR3 residues: CASSVERVGTDTQYF. The CDR3 DNA is TGTGCCAGCAGCGTAGAAAGGGTAGGCACAGATACGCAGTATTTT.

This clone is a singleton in its sample. The chain recombines TRBV6-6 with TRBJ2-2; no firm D call. CDR3 length: 13 residues. Germline V gene lookup returns CDR1 MNHNY and CDR2 SVGAGI (reference sequence). V gave up 8 bases and J gave up 4 bases, with 11 bases separating them. The CDR3 nucleotides read TGTGCCAGCCGGCGGTCTGTCACCGGGGAGCTGTTTTTT. Amino acid sequence: CASRRSVTGELFF.